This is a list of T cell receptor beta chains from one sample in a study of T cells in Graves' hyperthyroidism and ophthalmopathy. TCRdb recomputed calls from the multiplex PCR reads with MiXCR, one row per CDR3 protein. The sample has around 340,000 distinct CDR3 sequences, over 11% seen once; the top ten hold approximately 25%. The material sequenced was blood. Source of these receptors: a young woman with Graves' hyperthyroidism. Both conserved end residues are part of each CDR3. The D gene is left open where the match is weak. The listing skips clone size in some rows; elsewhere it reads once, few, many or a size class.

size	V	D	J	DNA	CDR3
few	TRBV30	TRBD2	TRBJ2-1	TGTGCCTGGAGGGGACTAGCGGCTGAGCAGTTCTTC	CAWRGLAAEQFF
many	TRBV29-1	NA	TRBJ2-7	TGCAGCGTTGGGGGGAACGTCGGGGAGCAGTACTTC	CSVGGNVGEQYF
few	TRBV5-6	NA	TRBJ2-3	TGTGCCAGCAGCTCCTACAGCGGGACAGATACGCAGTATTTT	CASSSYSGTDTQYF
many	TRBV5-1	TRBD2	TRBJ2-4	TGCGCCAGCAGCTGGGGGGGAATGGGAAACATTCAGTACTTC	CASSWGGMGNIQYF
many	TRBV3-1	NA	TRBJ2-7	TGTGCCAGCGCTCGGGGTTCCTACGAGCAGTACTTC	CASARGSYEQYF
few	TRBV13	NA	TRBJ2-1	TGTGCCAGCAGCCCCCGACGACAGGCTGTGGATGAGCAGTTCTTC	CASSPRRQAVDEQFF
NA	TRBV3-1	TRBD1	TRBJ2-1	TGTGCCAGCAGCTTGGGACAGGGCGCCAATGAGCAGTTCTTC	CASSLGQGANEQFF
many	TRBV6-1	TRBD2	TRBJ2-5	TGTGCCAGCAGGGGACTACCAAAAGAGACCCAGTACTTC	CASRGLPKETQYF
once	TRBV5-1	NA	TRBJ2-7	TGCGCCAGCAGCTTGGGAGTACAGGCTGGCTCCTACGAGCAGTACTTC	CASSLGVQAGSYEQYF
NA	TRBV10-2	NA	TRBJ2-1	TGCGCCAGCAACCTTGGTCCAAATGAGCAGTTCTTC	CASNLGPNEQFF
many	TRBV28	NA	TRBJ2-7	TGTGCCAGCAGTTTATCCCAGGGGATGCACGAGCAGTACTTC	CASSLSQGMHEQYF
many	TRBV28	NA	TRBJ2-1	TGTGCCAGCAGTTTCAGGGAGAGCTCCTACAATGAGCAGTTCTTC	CASSFRESSYNEQFF
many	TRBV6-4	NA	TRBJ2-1	TGTGCCAGCAGTGACTCAGATGGCGAAGGTAATGAGCAGTTCTTC	CASSDSDGEGNEQFF
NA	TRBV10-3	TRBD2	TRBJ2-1	TGTGCCGCCAGCGGGAGGGATTCCTTTAACAATGAGCAGTTCTTC	CAASGRDSFNNEQFF
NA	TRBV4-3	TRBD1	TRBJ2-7	TGCGCCAGCAGCCAAGAGGGGACAGCCGTAGTGCCCTACAATGAGCAGTACTTC	CASSQEGTAVVPYNEQYF
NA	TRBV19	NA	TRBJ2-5	TGTGCCAGTAGTCACGCGGAGACCCAGTACTTC	CASSHAETQYF
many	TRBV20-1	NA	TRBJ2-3	TGCAGTGCTAGGCCGCCTCTCACAGATACGCAGTATTTT	CSARPPLTDTQYF
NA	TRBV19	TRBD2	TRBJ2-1	TGTGCCAGTAGGATTTCGGGGAGGGGTGAGCAGTTCTTC	CASRISGRGEQFF
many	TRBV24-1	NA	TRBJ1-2	TGTGCCACCAGTGATTTTAGCTATGGCTACACCTTC	CATSDFSYGYTF
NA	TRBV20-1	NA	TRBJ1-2	TGCAGTGCTACTACGCAGGGGTATGGCTACACCTTC	CSATTQGYGYTF
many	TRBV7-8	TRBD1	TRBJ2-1	TGTGCCAGCAGCTTAGTTTACCCCGGACAGGCCAGAAGCGATGAGCAGTTCTTC	CASSLVYPGQARSDEQFF
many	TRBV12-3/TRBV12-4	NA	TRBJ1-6	TGTGCCAGCAGTTTGGGAAACAATAATTCACCCCTCCACTTT	CASSLGNNNSPLHF
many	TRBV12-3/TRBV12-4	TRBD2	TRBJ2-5	TGTGCCAGCAGATCAGCGGGGACGTACCAAGAGACCCAGTACTTC	CASRSAGTYQETQYF
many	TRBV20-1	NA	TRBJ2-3	TGCAGTGCTAGCAACGCGGAGCGCGACCGCACAGATACGCAGTATTTT	CSASNAERDRTDTQYF